This entry features one T cell receptor (beta chain) sequence. The antigen remains unidentified. Germline values: CDR1 SGHVS, CDR2 FNYEAQ. The CDR3 is 16 amino acids. Between the trimmed V and J ends, which lost 7 bases and 4 bases, there was a span of 22 bases. Data came from immunoSEQ multiplex PCR; TCRdb stores just in-frame clones and leaves some out. In the table there are more than 200,000 clones, roughly three quarters of which are singletons. This entry belongs to a study of cytotoxic CD8 clonotypes in ibrutinib-treated CLL. The study's findings and limits: Having risen at ibrutinib response, clonality had fallen back toward baseline by progression.

This chain uses TRBV7-6 with TRBJ1-2; a weak D match, TRBD1 (5 bases). The TCR sequence derives from a human donor with chronic lymphocytic leukemia. This material consisted of PBMCs, taken after 12 months of ibrutinib treatment. The CDR3, as DNA: TGTGCCAGCACCGATTTGAGGGGCTCGGCGCCCTATGGCTACACCTTC. This translates into CASTDLRGSAPYGYTF.